The 16 T cell receptor beta chains presented below share a single source sample, sequenced in a study of control samples from healthy donors and cancer patients. Assay used: immunoSEQ multiplex PCR; TCRdb lists only in-frame clones, some missing. The sample lists about 92,000 clones, almost 85% seen once, with over 7.5% in the top ten. The sequenced material came from blood. These receptors were collected from a woman aged 55 to 70 in good health.

The chain carries TRBV10-3 and TRBJ1-1, with D uncertain. Germline V gene sequence: CDR1 ENHRY, CDR2 SYGVKD. This CDR3 has 15 residues. V lost 2 bases and J lost 4, with 14 bases in between. The CDR3 region is CAISEGALDVTEAFF. The CDR3 DNA reads as TGTGCCATCAGTGAGGGCGCCCTTGATGTCACTGAAGCTTTCTTT.

The V and J genes are TRBV6-2 or TRBV6-3 and TRBJ2-1; 12 nucleotides align to TRBD2. The CDR3 runs to 17 residues. The trim removed 5 bases at V and 7 bases at J, leaving 12 bases unmatched. Germline-derived CDR1 and CDR2 are MNHEY and SVGEGT. CDR3 amino acids: CASSTRGTSGRRNEQFF. The CDR3 coding sequence is TGTGCCAGCAGTACTCGTGGGACTAGCGGGCGCCGGAATGAGCAGTTCTTC.

The rearrangement uses TRBV6-1 and TRBJ1-5; 8 bases line up with TRBD1. Trimming took 3 bases from V and 8 from J; bases not matched to a gene: 9. The CDR3 is made up of 15 amino acids. Germline-derived CDR1 and CDR2 are MNHNS and SASEGT. The CDR3 DNA reads TGTGCCAGCAGTGACGGACAGGGCGATTATGAGCCCCAGCATTTT. Amino acid sequence: CASSDGQGDYEPQHF.

CDR3 nucleotide sequence: TGTGCCAGCTCACCAACTGGAGGACGGGCCCTCTACGAGCAGTACTTC. Its protein is CASSPTGGRALYEQYF. The chain combines TRBV18 with TRBJ2-7; D is possibly TRBD2 (5 bases). Germline CDR1 KGHSH, CDR2 LQKENI. CDR3 length equals 16 residues. Deletions cut 2 bases from V and 3 bases from J, with 17 bases between. The entire variable domain, with the rest obtained from reference TRBV18 and TRBJ2-7, is as follows: NAGVMQNPRHLVRRRGQEARLRCSPMKGHSHVYWYRQLPEEGLKFMVYLQKENIIDESGMPKERFSAEFPKEGPSILRIQQVVRGDSAAYFCASSPTGGRALYEQYFGPGTRLTVT.

The chain combines TRBV5-1 with TRBJ2-3, with 10 bases fitting TRBD2. The CDR3 runs to 14 residues. Trimming cost V 4 bases and J 11 bases; bases outside gene matches: 10. Germline lookup yields CDR1 SGHRS and CDR2 YFSETQ. This chain's CDR3 is CASSTGLAEVQQYF. CDR3 DNA: TGCGCCAGCAGCACAGGACTAGCGGAGGTACAGCAGTATTTT.

The chain carries TRBV4-1 and TRBJ1-6, with 7 bases lining up with TRBD1. The germline V gene encodes CDR1 MGHRA and CDR2 YSYEKL. V shed 5 bases, J shed 5 bases, and the junction held 9 bases outside the gene matches. The CDR3 contains 16 residues. The CDR3 is CASSYTTGHNNSPLHF. The CDR3 nucleotides are TGCGCCAGCAGCTACACGACAGGGCACAATAATTCACCCCTCCACTTT.

The rearrangement links TRBV4-3 to TRBJ2-1; possibly TRBD1 for D (6 bases). Germline CDR1 LGHNA, CDR2 YSLEER. The CDR3 totals 15 residues. Trimming took 5 bases from V and 6 from J, leaving 17 bases between them. The CDR3 spells CASSLQGRGINEQFF. CDR3 DNA sequence: TGCGCCAGCAGCTTACAGGGTCGTGGTATCAATGAGCAGTTCTTC.

The chain links TRBV18 to TRBJ2-2; 8 bases line up with TRBD2. The length of the CDR3 is 15 residues. Germline V gene lookup returns CDR1 KGHSH and CDR2 LQKENI. V shed 4 bases, J shed 5 bases, and the junction held 6 bases outside the gene matches. Here the CDR3 DNA reads TGTGCCAGCTCACTTAGCGGGGACTCAACCGGGGAGCTGTTTTTT. It is translated as CASSLSGDSTGELFF. Complete variable domain (other parts from reference TRBV18 and TRBJ2-2): NAGVMQNPRHLVRRRGQEARLRCSPMKGHSHVYWYRQLPEEGLKFMVYLQKENIIDESGMPKERFSAEFPKEGPSILRIQQVVRGDSAAYFCASSLSGDSTGELFFGEGSRLTVL.

The rearrangement joins TRBV7-2 to TRBJ1-5; maybe TRBD1 (5 bases). V lost 2 bases, J lost 4 bases, and 12 bases lay in between. Per germline, CDR1 SGHTA and CDR2 FQGNSA. There are 15 residues in the CDR3. The CDR3 spells CASSLMNPGNQPQHF. CDR3 nucleotides: TGTGCCAGCAGCTTAATGAATCCAGGGAATCAGCCCCAGCATTTT.

CDR3 in DNA: TGTGCCAGCCAGGTAGGGGGCCAAGAGACCCAGTACTTC. Amino acid sequence: CASQVGGQETQYF. This chain uses TRBV28 with TRBJ2-5, with D possibly TRBD1 on 6 matching bases. Germline-derived CDR1 and CDR2 are MDHEN and SYDVKM. The CDR3 has 13 amino acids. The ends were cut back, 8 bases at V and 1 base at J, with 11 bases in the middle.

The V call is TRBV7-2, the J call TRBJ1-2; 7 bases are shared with TRBD1. The CDR3 runs to 15 residues. V lost 4 bases, J lost 8 bases, and 13 bases stayed unmatched. The germline V gene encodes CDR1 SGHTA and CDR2 FQGNSA. CDR3 in DNA: TGTGCCAGCAGCTATTGGGACAGAGATATGAGAGGCTACACCTTC. It encodes CASSYWDRDMRGYTF.

The V and J genes are TRBV29-1 and TRBJ2-7; D remains unclear. The CDR3 spans 11 residues. V was pared by 0 bases and J by 3 bases, with 3 bases between. Germline V gene lookup returns CDR1 SQVTM and CDR2 ANQGSEA. This CDR3 reads CSVEEGYEQYF. The CDR3 DNA follows: TGCAGCGTTGAAGAGGGCTACGAGCAGTACTTC.

The chain links TRBV5-1 to TRBJ2-2, with a possible D match to TRBD2 (7 bases). Germline CDR1 and CDR2: SGHRS and YFSETQ. This CDR3 is built from 17 residues. Trimming shortened V by 0 bases and J by 4 bases, and 16 bases separated the two germline ends. This CDR3 reads CASSLAPTGGATGELFF. DNA for the CDR3: TGCGCCAGCAGCTTGGCCCCGACGGGGGGCGCCACCGGGGAGCTGTTTTTT.

The gene calls are TRBV12-3 or TRBV12-4 and TRBJ1-5; tentatively, D is TRBD1 (5 bases). This CDR3 is built from 13 residues. V lost 8 bases and J 6 bases, leaving 14 bases between the germline ends. CDR3 coding DNA: TGTGCCAGCGGCGGGGCGACGGCTCAGCCCCAGCATTTT. Translating gives CASGGATAQPQHF.

V is TRBV15 and J is TRBJ2-1; 16 bases fit TRBD2. The V gene's germline CDR1 is LNHNV and CDR2 YYDKDF (reference sequence). Unmatched junction bases numbered 8, after V lost 3 bases and J lost 9 bases. The CDR3 spans 17 residues. For the CDR3, the DNA is TGTGCCACCAGCAGTACGACCGGGACTAGCGGGAGGGGTGAGCAGTTCTTC. This codes for CATSSTTGTSGRGEQFF.

This chain joins TRBV5-1 and TRBJ1-1, with TRBD1 as a possible D gene (5 bases). CDR1 is SGHRS, CDR2 YFSETQ, per germline. Trimming stripped 2 bases from V and 0 bases from J, with 17 bases between. The CDR3 is made up of 17 amino acids. CDR3 amino acids: CASSLTPREIMNTEAFF. The CDR3 bases are TGCGCCAGCAGCTTAACCCCCAGGGAAATCATGAACACTGAAGCTTTCTTT.